The next 2 T cell receptor beta chains were all read from a single sample in a study of blood T cell repertoires in COVID-19. The protocol was immunoSEQ multiplex PCR, while the TCRdb copy is restricted to in-frame clones and leaves out a portion. The sample includes roughly 330,000 clones, roughly nine tenths seen only once; the top ten take approximately 5%. Sequenced material: PBMCs or T cells enriched from blood (not recorded which). Source of these receptors: a woman between 25 and 40 years old who had recovered from COVID-19.

This CDR3 reads CSVAGGLNTEAFF. CDR3 bases: TGCAGCGTTGCCGGGGGGCTGAACACTGAAGCTTTCTTT. The rearrangement links TRBV29-1 to TRBJ1-1; tentatively, D is TRBD1 (6 bases). The CDR3 consists of 13 residues. Germline CDR1 reads SQVTM; CDR2 reads ANQGSEA. Trimming took off 4 bases at V and 0 bases at J, with 9 bases between the two ends.

The CDR3 DNA reads TGTGCCAGCAGCTCCGCGGGGGGCTACGAGCAGTACTTC. This gives the protein CASSSAGGYEQYF. The chain is built from TRBV7-2 and TRBJ2-7; 8 bases are a match to TRBD2. This CDR3 comprises 13 residues. Germline V gene data show CDR1 as SGHTA and CDR2 as FQGNSA. The J segment lost 3 bases and the V segment lost 4 bases, leaving 2 bases of the junction unmatched.